One and the same sample provided the 9 T cell receptor beta chains below, sequenced in a study of T cell changes during pregnancy in multiple sclerosis. Only in-frame clones appear in the TCRdb table, and some are missing; sequencing was by immunoSEQ multiplex PCR. The top ten hold approximately 0.58% of the sample, which has about 76,000 clones, less than 95% seen once. The sequences come from peripheral blood, collected in the third trimester of pregnancy. These TCRs come from a female donor with multiple sclerosis, enrolled in a pregnancy study.

A single count supports this clone. V and J are TRBV19 and TRBJ2-1; D is unresolved. CDR1 and CDR2 (germline): LNHDA, SQIVND (reference sequence). There are 13 residues in the CDR3. The ends were cut back, 7 bases at V and 6 bases at J, with 13 bases in the middle. CDR3: CASTTQVSNEQFF. For the CDR3, the DNA is TGTGCCAGTACCACCCAGGTATCCAATGAGCAGTTCTTC.

This rearrangement joins TRBV10-3 to TRBJ1-3, with unresolved D. From germline, CDR1 is ENHRY and CDR2 SYGVKD. V was shortened by 0 bases and J by 0 bases, with 9 bases between the two germline ends. The CDR3 covers 16 residues. The CDR3: CAISESGRSSGNTIYF. The CDR3 DNA follows: TGTGCCATCAGTGAGTCGGGCCGGTCCTCTGGAAACACCATATATTTT.

The chain uses TRBV18 and TRBJ1-1; 9 nucleotides align to TRBD1. This CDR3 spans 14 amino acids. The germline CDR1 and CDR2 sequences are KGHSH and LQKENI. Trimming at V came to 4 bases and at J to 4 bases, leaving 4 bases not matched to a gene. The chain's CDR3 is CASSLGQGTTEAFF. The CDR3 DNA reads TGTGCCAGCTCACTCGGACAGGGGACCACTGAAGCTTTCTTT.

The genes are TRBV5-8 and TRBJ1-6; 7 nucleotides match TRBD1. The CDR3 is 14 residues long. From germline, CDR1 is SGHTS and CDR2 YDEGEE. Trimming took 5 bases from V and 7 from J; bases not matched to a gene: 6. The CDR3 reads CASRAQGNNSPLHF. The CDR3 coding sequence is TGTGCCAGCAGGGCACAGGGGAACAATTCACCCCTCCACTTT.

The gene calls are TRBV7-2 and TRBJ1-4; tentative D call: TRBD1 (6 bases). V was pared by 3 bases and J by 3 bases, with 11 bases between. This CDR3 comprises 15 residues. Per the germline V gene, CDR1 is SGHTA and CDR2 is FQGNSA. The CDR3 protein is CASSLRGHSNEKLFF. The CDR3 DNA reads as TGTGCCAGCAGCTTGAGGGGACACTCTAATGAAAAACTGTTTTTT.

V and J are TRBV11-2 and TRBJ1-1, with D possibly being TRBD1 (5 bases). The CDR3 has 15 residues. CDR1 and CDR2 (germline): SGHAT, FQNNGV. Trimming cost V 3 bases and J 1 base, with 12 bases left between them. CDR3 coding DNA: TGTGCCAGCAGCTTTTCCTGGGGCCCGAACACTGAAGCTTTCTTT. Residues: CASSFSWGPNTEAFF.

V and J are TRBV19 and TRBJ2-7, with TRBD1 matching 8 bases. The CDR3 spans 15 residues. Germline V gene lookup returns CDR1 LNHDA and CDR2 SQIVND (reference sequence). V shed 7 bases and J 2 bases; nucleotides not matched to a gene: 10. CDR3 amino acids: CASKAPGQGTYEQYF. The DNA of the CDR3 is TGTGCCAGTAAAGCCCCTGGACAGGGCACCTACGAGCAGTACTTC.

This chain connects TRBV5-1 to TRBJ1-6, with 8 positions matching TRBD1. CDR3 length equals 16 residues. Germline-derived CDR1 and CDR2 are SGHRS and YFSETQ. V trimming: 7 bases; J trimming: 1 base; junction bases outside the gene matches: 7. The CDR3 sequence: CASADRDVSYNSPLHF. The DNA of the CDR3 is TGCGCCAGCGCGGACAGGGACGTATCCTATAATTCACCCCTCCACTTT.

The chain joins TRBV7-9 to TRBJ2-1, with TRBD2 identical over 7 bases. The length of the CDR3 is 17 residues. The V gene's germline CDR1 is SEHNR and CDR2 FQNEAQ (reference sequence). Losses at the gene ends were 5 bases for V and 4 bases for J; bases not matched to a gene: 14. CDR3 DNA: TGTGCCAGCAGCGGAGCCCGGGTAGCGGGTTCTTACAATGAGCAGTTCTTC. It specifies CASSGARVAGSYNEQFF.